These 18 T cell receptor beta chains share one sample of origin, sequenced in a study of prognosis after radiotherapy for stage I lung cancer. Two rounds of multiplex PCR amplified TCR beta CDR3 from genomic DNA. Initially, in first-round PCR, primers specific to each TRBV and TRBJ gene were used. In TCRdb, the multiplex PCR reads were re-called with MiXCR into one record per CDR3 protein. The sample lists about 20,000 distinct CDR3 sequences, less than 50% occurring once. Sequenced material: PBMCs, taken before or after stereotactic body radiation therapy (not recorded which). The receptors come from a donor over 45 with non-small cell lung cancer.

The count of this clonotype is one. This could be a read error, since a much larger clone is one nucleotide away. This rearrangement joins TRBV12-3 or TRBV12-4 to TRBJ2-2; no clear D gene. The CDR3 is 12 residues long. The CDR3, as DNA: TGTGCCATCAGTATGTGCACCGGGGAGCTGTTTTTT. This codes for CAISMCTGELFF.

The rearrangement links TRBV20-1 to TRBJ1-2, with unresolved D. Germline CDR1 and CDR2: DFQATT and SNEGSKA (reference sequence). Trimming removed 0 bases from V and 3 bases from J, with 8 bases in between. CDR3 size: 13 residues. The CDR3 loop is CSAREDTYYGYTF. The CDR3 DNA reads as TGCAGTGCTAGAGAAGACACTTACTATGGCTACACCTTC.

The V gene is TRBV6-1, the J gene TRBJ2-1, with 9 positions matching TRBD2. There are 14 residues in the CDR3. J lost 4 bases, V lost 6 bases, and 4 bases had no gene match. Per germline, CDR1 MNHNS and CDR2 SASEGT. The CDR3 region has the DNA TGTGCCAGCAGGACTAGCGGAGTTTACAATGAGCAGTTCTTC. It is translated as CASRTSGVYNEQFF.

This clonotype has ten or more counts. The CDR3 DNA is TGTGCCAGCAGCTTATATACTACAGGGGTGACATTGGCGGGCTACACCTTC. This encodes CASSLYTTGVTLAGYTF. The V gene is TRBV7-9, the J gene TRBJ1-2; 7 bases fit TRBD1. The germline V gene has CDR1 SEHNR and CDR2 FQNEAQ (reference sequence). The V segment lost 2 bases and the J segment 8 bases; nucleotides outside the gene matches: 17. The CDR3 covers 17 residues.

CDR3 in DNA: TGTGCCAGCAGGGAAACGGGACAGGGGAAGATCGGCTCCTACAATGAGCAGTTCTTC. Protein: CASRETGQGKIGSYNEQFF. The chain employs TRBV2 and TRBJ2-1, with 10 bases aligning to TRBD1. With V trimmed by 6 bases and J by 0 bases, 14 bases remained unmatched. CDR1 and CDR2 from the germline V gene are SNHLY and FYNNEI. The CDR3 has 19 amino acids.

The rearrangement uses TRBV28 and TRBJ1-2; 9 bases line up with TRBD1. Germline V lookup: CDR1 MDHEN, CDR2 SYDVKM. Unmatched junction bases numbered 4, after V lost 5 bases and J lost 6 bases. The CDR3 covers 13 residues. This CDR3 is CASSPGTGNGYTF. DNA for the CDR3: TGTGCCAGCAGTCCCGGGACAGGGAATGGCTACACCTTC.

This clonotype was detected ten times or more. The V call is TRBV28, the J call TRBJ1-4; 8 bases match TRBD1. The CDR3 runs to 14 residues. Germline CDR1 is MDHEN and CDR2 is SYDVKM. Trimming at V came to 7 bases and at J to 7 bases, leaving 8 bases not matched to a gene. The chain's CDR3 is CASTEDRGVEKLFF. The CDR3 DNA follows: TGTGCCAGCACCGAAGACAGGGGTGTTGAAAAACTGTTTTTT.

This clonotype was detected only once. This sequence joins TRBV11-2 and TRBJ2-7; D gene unclear. This CDR3 spans 12 amino acids. V was trimmed by 1 base and J by 6 bases, leaving 7 bases between them. The germline V gene encodes CDR1 SGHAT and CDR2 FQNNGV. The CDR3 spells CASSLGSSEQYF. The CDR3 DNA sequence: TGTGCCAGCAGCTTAGGTTCATCCGAGCAGTACTTC.

The table lists this clonotype with many counts. This chain links TRBV15 with TRBJ2-3; perhaps D is TRBD1 or TRBD2 (5 bases each). Trimming shortened V by 1 base and J by 2 bases, and 10 bases separated the two germline ends. Germline V gene data show CDR1 as LNHNV and CDR2 as YYDKDF (reference sequence). The CDR3 is 15 amino acids. The CDR3 DNA follows: TGTGCCACCAGCAGAGCGGGGACGTCCACAGATACGCAGTATTTT. Residues: CATSRAGTSTDTQYF.

For this clonotype: A far bigger clonotype differs at one base, so this is likely a read error. This sequence joins TRBV6-5 and TRBJ2-7, with 7 bases matching TRBD1. Germline CDR1 is MNHEY and CDR2 is SVGAGI. CDR3 length: 15 amino acids. The CDR3: CASSDPGTDLYEHYF. CDR3 sequence (DNA): TGTGCCAGCAGTGACCCCGGGACAGACCTCTACGAGCATTACTTC.

The chain has TRBV24-1 and TRBJ2-1; a weak D match, TRBD2 (6 bases). This CDR3 has 16 residues. Germline V gene data show CDR1 as KGHDR and CDR2 as SFDVKD. Trimming cost V 1 base and J 5 bases, with 14 bases left between them. The CDR3 is CATSDFLSGVDNEQFF. In DNA form, the CDR3 reads TGTGCCACCAGTGATTTTCTATCGGGAGTAGACAATGAGCAGTTCTTC.

This clonotype was counted ten times or more. V usage is TRBV20-1 and J usage is TRBJ1-5; unclear D gene. V lost 5 bases and J 4 bases, leaving 9 bases between the germline ends. The germline CDR1 and CDR2 sequences are DFQATT and SNEGSKA (reference sequence). The CDR3 contains 12 residues. CDR3 sequence: CSALGENQPQHF. The CDR3 coding sequence is TGCAGTGCTCTGGGAGAAAATCAGCCCCAGCATTTT.

This clonotype was seen only a few times. The chain links TRBV27 to TRBJ2-2, with a tentative D call TRBD2 (6 bases). Trimming pared 4 bases from V and 7 bases from J, leaving 13 bases between. CDR3 length equals 14 residues. Germline-derived CDR1 and CDR2 are MNHEY and SMNVEV (reference sequence). CDR3 DNA: TGTGCCAGCAGTTGGACGGGAGTGGTCGGGGAGCTGTTTTTT. Encoded protein: CASSWTGVVGELFF.

The chain has TRBV7-2 and TRBJ1-3, with D maybe TRBD1 (5 bases). The germline V and J ends were trimmed by 5 bases and 4 bases, with 12 bases remaining between them. There are 14 residues in the CDR3. The germline CDR1 and CDR2 sequences are SGHTA and FQGNSA. CDR3 in amino acids: CASSVRRGGNTIYF. In nucleotides, the CDR3 is TGTGCCAGCAGCGTTAGACGGGGGGGAAACACCATATATTTT.

This clonotype was seen ten or more times. The CDR3 is CASSLFPDQPQHF. For the CDR3, the DNA is TGCGCCAGCAGCTTGTTTCCCGATCAGCCCCAGCATTTT. The gene calls are TRBV5-1 and TRBJ1-5, with D uncertain. The germline V gene encodes CDR1 SGHRS and CDR2 YFSETQ. Trimming removed 1 base from V and 5 bases from J, with 7 bases in between. The CDR3 length is 13 residues.

This clonotype was observed a single time. The chain combines TRBV7-9 with TRBJ2-1; no clear D. The CDR3 is made up of 17 amino acids. Looked up from germline, CDR1 is SEHNR and CDR2 is FQNEAQ (reference sequence). V lost 4 bases to trimming and J lost 0 bases, with 16 bases between them. CDR3 residues: CASSSTAGLSSYNEQFF. CDR3 DNA: TGTGCCAGCAGCTCCACCGCCGGGTTAAGCTCCTACAATGAGCAGTTCTTC.

This clonotype was detected ten times or more. The gene calls are TRBV29-1 and TRBJ2-7; the match to TRBD2 covers 9 bases. Germline CDR1 reads SQVTM; CDR2 reads ANQGSEA. CDR3 size: 16 residues. Trimming at V came to 2 bases and at J to 3 bases, leaving 11 bases not matched to a gene. The CDR3 DNA sequence: TGCAGCGTTGAAACTCAGACTAGCGGAAAATACTACGAGCAGTACTTC. Translated, it gives CSVETQTSGKYYEQYF.

This clonotype showed up many times. V and J are TRBV12-3 or TRBV12-4 and TRBJ1-1, with D unclear. The V and J ends lost 3 bases and 1 base respectively, with 6 bases between them. This CDR3 is built from 13 residues. The CDR3, as DNA: TGTGCCAGCAGTTTGGGTCAGAACACTGAAGCTTTCTTT. It specifies CASSLGQNTEAFF.